The source of this TCR beta chain is a study of T cells after yellow fever vaccination. Overall study: Researchers used SMART-Seq v4 Ultra Low Input to prepare fractions that had low cell numbers.

The CDR3 consists of 15 residues. With 1 base clipped from V and 3 bases from J, the junction kept 3 bases outside the gene matches. TCRdb passed the 5' RACE reads through MiXCR, listing each CDR3 protein once. This sample has 320,000 or so distinct CDR3 sequences, with 7% to 9% found just once. This clonotype was seen ten or more times. The TCR comes from a man aged 18 to 30 who received the YFV17D yellow fever vaccine. This material consisted of PBMCs, taken approximately 40 days after the first yellow fever vaccination. The V gene is TRBV12-3 or TRBV12-4, the J gene TRBJ2-5; 9 bases line up with TRBD2. The DNA of the CDR3 is TGTGCCAGCAGTTTAGATGCGGGGGGGAAAGAGACCCAGTACTTC. It yields the protein CASSLDAGGKETQYF.